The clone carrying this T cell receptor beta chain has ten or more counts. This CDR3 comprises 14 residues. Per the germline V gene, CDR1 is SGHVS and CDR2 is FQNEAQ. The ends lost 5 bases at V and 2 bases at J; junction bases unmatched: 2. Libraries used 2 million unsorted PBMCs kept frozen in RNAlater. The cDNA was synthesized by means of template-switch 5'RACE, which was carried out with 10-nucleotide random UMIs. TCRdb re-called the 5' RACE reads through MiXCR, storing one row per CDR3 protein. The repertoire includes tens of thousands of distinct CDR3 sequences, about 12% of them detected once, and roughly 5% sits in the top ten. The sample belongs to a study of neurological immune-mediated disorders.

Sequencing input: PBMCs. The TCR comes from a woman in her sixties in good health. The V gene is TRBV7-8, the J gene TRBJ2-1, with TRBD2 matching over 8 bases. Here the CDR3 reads CASSRTSPYNEQFF. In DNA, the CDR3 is TGTGCCAGCAGCAGGACTAGCCCCTACAATGAGCAGTTCTTC.